What follows are 3 T cell receptor beta chains derived from one specimen sequenced in a study of cytomegalovirus exposure and HLA in healthy donors (dated by TCRdb to 2016 to 2017). Library creation used the immunoSEQ multiplex PCR assay. For the multiplex PCR, a mixture combining 60 forward primers for TCR Vbeta segments and 13 reverse primers for TCR Jbeta segments was used. As stored in TCRdb, this immuneACCESS dataset retains in-frame rearrangements with V and J assigned. A fraction of the clones does not appear; measured against another copy, unresolved V genes explain less than half of the discrepancy, and the remainder lacks a known reason. For this sample the table gives about 140,000 clones, of which 80% were detected only once. In total, the top ten clones hold 4.5% of the sample. The specimen sequenced was PBMCs. The receptors shown here come from a man aged 40-55 years in good health and CMV-seronegative.

The gene calls are TRBV7-9 and TRBJ1-1; 7 positions match TRBD1. There are 15 residues in the CDR3. Germline V lookup: CDR1 SEHNR, CDR2 FQNEAQ (reference sequence). J gave up 1 base and V 5 bases, and 7 bases lay outside the gene matches. CDR3: CASSAPDRANTEAFF. The CDR3 DNA reads TGTGCCAGCAGCGCCCCTGACAGGGCGAACACTGAAGCTTTCTTT.

The gene calls are TRBV2 and TRBJ1-5; the D is unclear. CDR1 is SNHLY and CDR2 is FYNNEI in the germline V gene. There are 13 residues in the CDR3. The V end was cut by 3 bases, the J end by 6 bases, with 9 bases between. For the CDR3, the DNA is TGTGCCAGCAGTGATGACGGGTTTCAGCCCCAGCATTTT. Its translation: CASSDDGFQPQHF.

The chain is built from TRBV9 and TRBJ2-1, with a possible D match to TRBD2 (6 bases). The CDR3 loop spans 15 amino acids. Germline-derived CDR1 and CDR2 are SGDLS and YYNGEE. The germline V and J ends were trimmed by 3 bases and 6 bases, with 16 bases remaining between them. CDR3: CASSALLGGGNEQFF. The CDR3 bases are TGTGCCAGCAGCGCCCTGTTGGGGGGTGGCAATGAGCAGTTCTTC.